These T cell receptor beta chains were read from a single sample in a study of relationships among human T cell subsets. TCRdb used MiXCR to reprocess the multiplex PCR reads, holding one entry per CDR3 protein. The sample shows approximately 15,000 distinct CDR3 sequences, about 60% of them seen only once. Material for sequencing was Tregs sorted from blood. These receptors all stem from a man aged 40-49 years in good health. Both conserved end residues are part of each CDR3. The order of the fields is clone size, J gene, V gene, D gene, CDR3 protein, CDR3 DNA. A D gene is named only where the DNA matches it firmly. Rows may omit the clone size; those that give it use once, few, many or a size class.

clone_size: few
j_call: TRBJ2-3
v_call: TRBV7-9
d_call: TRBD1
cdr3_aa: CASSSRDRGTDTQYF
cdr3_nt: TGTGCCAGCAGCTCCCGGGACAGGGGTACAGATACGCAGTATTTT

clone_size: .
j_call: TRBJ2-1
v_call: TRBV28
d_call: .
cdr3_aa: CASSLGESSYNEQFF
cdr3_nt: TGTGCCAGCAGTTTAGGGGAGAGCTCCTACAATGAGCAGTTCTTC

clone_size: .
j_call: TRBJ2-5
v_call: TRBV4-2
d_call: TRBD2
cdr3_aa: CASSQTLGGLGFQETQYF
cdr3_nt: TGTGCCAGCAGCCAGACGTTGGGGGGACTAGGCTTCCAAGAGACCCAGTACTTC

clone_size: .
j_call: TRBJ2-7
v_call: TRBV7-3
d_call: .
cdr3_aa: CASSPGASGYEQYF
cdr3_nt: TGTGCCAGCAGCCCGGGGGCTAGCGGCTACGAGCAGTACTTC

clone_size: .
j_call: TRBJ2-1
v_call: TRBV11-3
d_call: .
cdr3_aa: CASSPNGRVHNEQFF
cdr3_nt: TGTGCCAGCAGCCCGAACGGCAGAGTCCACAATGAGCAGTTCTTC

clone_size: .
j_call: TRBJ2-7
v_call: TRBV12-3/TRBV12-4
d_call: TRBD2
cdr3_aa: CASSFTSGSHEQYF
cdr3_nt: TGTGCCAGCAGTTTTACTAGCGGGAGCCACGAGCAGTACTTC

clone_size: few
j_call: TRBJ2-7
v_call: TRBV28
d_call: TRBD1
cdr3_aa: CASGAGQAFLEQYF
cdr3_nt: TGTGCCAGCGGTGCCGGACAGGCTTTTCTGGAGCAGTACTTC

clone_size: .
j_call: TRBJ2-3
v_call: TRBV6-5
d_call: TRBD1
cdr3_aa: CASSKEGQGVRTDTQYF
cdr3_nt: TGTGCCAGCAGCAAGGAGGGACAGGGAGTCCGCACAGATACGCAGTATTTT

clone_size: few
j_call: TRBJ2-3
v_call: TRBV2
d_call: TRBD2
cdr3_aa: CASQKTSGRNTQYF
cdr3_nt: TGTGCCAGCCAGAAGACTAGCGGGAGGAATACGCAGTATTTT

clone_size: .
j_call: TRBJ2-7
v_call: TRBV29-1
d_call: .
cdr3_aa: CSVGRGGSYEQYF
cdr3_nt: TGCAGCGTTGGCAGGGGGGGATCCTACGAGCAGTACTTC

clone_size: .
j_call: TRBJ2-7
v_call: TRBV28
d_call: TRBD1
cdr3_aa: CASSKRDRSSYEQYF
cdr3_nt: TGTGCCAGCAGCAAAAGGGACAGGAGCTCCTACGAGCAGTACTTC

clone_size: .
j_call: TRBJ2-7
v_call: TRBV20-1
d_call: TRBD2
cdr3_aa: CSARRRGAYYEQYF
cdr3_nt: TGCAGTGCCCGTAGGCGGGGGGCCTACTACGAGCAGTACTTC

clone_size: .
j_call: TRBJ2-3
v_call: TRBV12-3/TRBV12-4
d_call: .
cdr3_aa: CASSGGDTQYF
cdr3_nt: TGTGCCAGCAGTGGGGGGGATACGCAGTATTTT

clone_size: .
j_call: TRBJ2-5
v_call: TRBV29-1
d_call: TRBD2
cdr3_aa: CSVEDGGRASRKTQYF
cdr3_nt: TGCAGCGTTGAAGATGGCGGGAGGGCCAGTAGAAAGACCCAGTACTTC

clone_size: .
j_call: TRBJ2-7
v_call: TRBV29-1
d_call: TRBD2
cdr3_aa: CSVEVVGGRRDEQYF
cdr3_nt: TGCAGCGTTGAAGTAGTTGGCGGGAGGAGAGACGAGCAGTACTTC

clone_size: .
j_call: TRBJ1-1
v_call: TRBV11-2
d_call: .
cdr3_aa: CASSLDLPVSNTEAFF
cdr3_nt: TGTGCCAGCAGCTTAGATCTGCCCGTTTCGAACACTGAAGCTTTCTTT